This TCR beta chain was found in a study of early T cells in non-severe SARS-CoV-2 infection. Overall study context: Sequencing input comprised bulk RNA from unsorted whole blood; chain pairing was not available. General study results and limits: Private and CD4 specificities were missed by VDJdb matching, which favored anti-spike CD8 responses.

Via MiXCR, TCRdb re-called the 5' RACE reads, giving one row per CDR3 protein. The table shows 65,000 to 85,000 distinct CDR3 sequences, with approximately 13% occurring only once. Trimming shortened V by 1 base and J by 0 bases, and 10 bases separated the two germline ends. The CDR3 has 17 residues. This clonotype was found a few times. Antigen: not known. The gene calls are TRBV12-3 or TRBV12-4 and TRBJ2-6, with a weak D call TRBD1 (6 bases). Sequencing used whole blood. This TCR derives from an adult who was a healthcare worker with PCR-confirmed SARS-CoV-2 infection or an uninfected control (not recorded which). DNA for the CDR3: TGTGCCAGCAGTTTAGGGCAGGGGCTCTCTGGGGCCAACGTCCTGACTTTC. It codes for CASSLGQGLSGANVLTF.